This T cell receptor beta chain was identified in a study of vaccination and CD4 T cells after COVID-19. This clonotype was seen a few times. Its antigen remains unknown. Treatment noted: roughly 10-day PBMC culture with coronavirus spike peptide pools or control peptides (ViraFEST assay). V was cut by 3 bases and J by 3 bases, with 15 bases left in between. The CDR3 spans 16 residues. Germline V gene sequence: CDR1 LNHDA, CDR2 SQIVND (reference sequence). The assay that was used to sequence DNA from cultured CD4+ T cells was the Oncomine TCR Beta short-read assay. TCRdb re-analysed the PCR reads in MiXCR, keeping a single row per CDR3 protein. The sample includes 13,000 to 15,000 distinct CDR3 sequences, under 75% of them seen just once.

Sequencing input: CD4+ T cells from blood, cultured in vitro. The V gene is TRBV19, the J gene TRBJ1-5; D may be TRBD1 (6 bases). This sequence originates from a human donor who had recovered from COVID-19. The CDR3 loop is CASSIRQANTNQPQHF. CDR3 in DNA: TGTGCCAGTAGTATTCGACAGGCGAATACCAATCAGCCCCAGCATTTT.